These 17 T cell receptor beta chains originate from one sample sequenced in a study of T cell clusters in autoimmune cytopenias. Roughly 38,000 genome equivalents of blood DNA were amplified for TRB. One tube held mixed TRB-A and TRB-B primer pools for touch-down PCR. Using the multiplex PCR reads, TCRdb records one entry per CDR3 protein without DNA. The sample includes about 8,400 distinct CDR3 sequences. Material for sequencing was peripheral blood. The receptor source for this set is a human donor with an autoimmune cytopenia or autoimmune hepatitis (not recorded which).

By frequency, this clonotype is medium-sized. The V gene is TRBV6-2 or TRBV6-3, the J gene TRBJ2-7. Germline loops: CDR1 MNHEY, CDR2 SVGEGT. The CDR3 covers 14 residues. The CDR3 reads CASSYERELDEQYF.

V is TRBV7-2 and J is TRBJ2-4; TCRdb names TRBD1, which stays unverified in the absence of DNA. The germline V gene has CDR1 SGHTA and CDR2 FQGNSA. The CDR3 is made up of 16 amino acids. The CDR3 here is CASSQWGLQAKNIQYF.

Measured by frequency, this clonotype is medium-sized (0.01 to 0.1%). CDR3 in amino acids: CASSIVGTASSYEQYF. The chain links TRBV7-9 to TRBJ2-7; no DNA is available, so the TRBD2 call from TCRdb remains unchecked. The CDR3 extends over 16 amino acids. Germline CDR1 reads SEHNR; CDR2 reads FQNEAQ (reference sequence).

J is TRBJ1-4 and V is TRBV4-3; no DNA is available, so the TRBD1 call from TCRdb remains unchecked. This CDR3 is built from 17 residues. Germline V gene sequence: CDR1 LGHNA, CDR2 YSLEER. The CDR3 spells CASSQDLTGMANEKLFF.

The rearrangement uses TRBV6-2 or TRBV6-3 and TRBJ2-5. CDR1 is MNHEY, CDR2 SVGEGT, per germline. The CDR3 spans 15 residues. The CDR3 protein is CASSPNFNRGETQYF.

This chain links TRBV24-1 with TRBJ2-1; TCRdb reports TRBD1, a call that lacks DNA to check it against. The CDR3 covers 15 residues. CDR1 KGHDR and CDR2 SFDVKD come from the germline V gene. The CDR3 sequence is CATSDFGTIGYEQFF.

Judged by frequency, this clonotype is medium-sized. The chain is built from TRBV7-9 and TRBJ1-5; TCRdb picks TRBD1, but there is no DNA to check that call. CDR3 length: 18 amino acids. Per the germline V gene, CDR1 is SEHNR and CDR2 is FQNEAQ (reference sequence). The CDR3 loop is CASSLGGQGIYSNQPQHF.

This clonotype is classed as medium-sized by frequency. The chain couples TRBV5-1 to TRBJ1-4. The CDR3 is 15 residues long. Germline V gene data show CDR1 as SGHRS and CDR2 as YFSETQ. CDR3 loop: CASSLAGRAGEKLFF.

The gene calls are TRBV15 and TRBJ2-4. This CDR3 region has 14 residues. The germline gives CDR1 LNHNV, CDR2 YYDKDF (reference sequence). The CDR3 reads CATSRVVELNIQYF.

This sequence joins TRBV4-3 and TRBJ2-1. The CDR3 contains 12 residues. Germline CDR1 is LGHNA and CDR2 is YSLEER. CDR3 residues: CASSQDENEQFF.

The chain joins TRBV5-1 to TRBJ1-4; the TCRdb call, TRBD1, lacks DNA for checking. This CDR3 spans 18 amino acids. CDR1 is SGHRS, CDR2 YFSETQ, per germline. Here the CDR3 reads CASSLGVRTGGTNEKLFF.

The chain has TRBV4-3 and TRBJ2-7. Germline assignment: CDR1 LGHNA and CDR2 YSLEER. The CDR3 totals 11 residues. The chain's CDR3 is CASSPLDEQYF.

This clonotype is identified as medium-sized from frequency. This chain joins TRBV15 and TRBJ2-7; TCRdb proposes TRBD1, but this gene call is untestable without DNA. CDR1 LNHNV and CDR2 YYDKDF come from the germline V gene (reference sequence). CDR3 length equals 14 residues. The CDR3 loop is CATSRDLGGYEQYF.

This clonotype is medium-sized by frequency. The chain uses TRBV20-1 and TRBJ1-1. Germline assignment: CDR1 DFQATT and CDR2 SNEGSKA (reference sequence). The CDR3 sequence is 15 residues long. CDR3 region: CSASLGGSGNTEAFF.

This clonotype is classed as medium-sized by frequency. V gene TRBV27 combines with J gene TRBJ2-7; no DNA is available, so the TRBD1 call from TCRdb remains unchecked. CDR1 is MNHEY and CDR2 is SMNVEV in the germline V gene (reference sequence). The length of the CDR3 is 15 residues. Here the CDR3 reads CASSLSVTGGYEQYF.

This clonotype ranks as medium-sized in terms of frequency. This chain uses TRBV6-2 or TRBV6-3 with TRBJ1-6; TCRdb names TRBD1, which stays unverified in the absence of DNA. Germline lookup yields CDR1 MNHEY and CDR2 SVGEGT. The CDR3 consists of 15 residues. The CDR3 here is CASSLRTGHNSPLHF.

This clonotype is deemed medium-sized by its frequency. The J gene is TRBJ1-1, the V gene TRBV19. The germline CDR1 and CDR2 sequences are LNHDA and SQIVND (reference sequence). CDR3 length: 13 amino acids. The CDR3 reads CASSIVTNTEAFF. Full variable domain (outside the CDR3, taken from reference TRBV19 and TRBJ1-1): DGGITQSPKYLFRKEGQNVTLSCEQNLNHDAMYWYRQDPGQGLRLIYYSQIVNDFQKGDIAEGYSVSREKKESFPLTVTSAQKNPTAFYLCASSIVTNTEAFFGQGTRLTVV.